The 10 T cell receptor beta chains reported below all come from one sample, sequenced in a study of blood T cell repertoires in COVID-19 (TCRdb year 2020). The method behind the library was the immunoSEQ multiplex PCR assay. Imported from immuneACCESS, the table was reduced by TCRdb to in-frame sequences with V and J called. These copies leave out some clones; in studies compared against another copy, an unresolved V gene accounts for under half, and the cause of the remainder is not known. Counted in this sample were under 250,000 clones; about 80% of them appeared once. Together, the top ten hold 4.8% of the sample. The sequencing sample was made of PBMCs or T cells enriched from blood (not recorded which). These receptors originate from a woman aged 50 to 65 who had been exposed to COVID-19.

This rearrangement joins TRBV6-6 to TRBJ2-2; D might be TRBD1 (6 bases). Trimming took 3 bases from V and 2 from J, leaving 13 bases between them. This CDR3 has 16 residues. The V gene's germline CDR1 is MNHNY and CDR2 SVGAGI (reference sequence). CDR3 residues: CASSYYRDTNTGELFF. Here the CDR3 DNA reads TGTGCCAGCAGTTATTACCGGGACACCAACACCGGGGAGCTGTTTTTT.

The genes are TRBV5-1 and TRBJ2-6, with TRBD1 matching over 8 bases. Germline trimming cut 5 bases from V and 1 base from J; bases unmatched to any gene: 2. The CDR3 is made up of 15 amino acids. The germline gives CDR1 SGHRS, CDR2 YFSETQ. The CDR3 DNA follows: TGCGCCAGCAGGGACAGGGCGTCTGGGGCCAACGTCCTGACTTTC. It encodes CASRDRASGANVLTF.

This clone was counted only a few times. This chain connects TRBV28 to TRBJ1-1, with a possible D match to TRBD1 (6 bases). In germline, CDR1 is MDHEN, CDR2 SYDVKM. CDR3 length: 12 residues. V was cut by 5 bases and J by 7 bases, with 11 bases left in between. CDR3 nucleotides: TGTGCCAGCAGTCCTTTACAGGGTGAAGCTTTCTTT. The encoded protein is CASSPLQGEAFF.

The rearrangement links TRBV11-2 to TRBJ2-1; 7 bases line up with TRBD1. V gave up 6 bases and J gave up 0 bases; unmatched junction bases: 8. Germline V gene sequence: CDR1 SGHAT, CDR2 FQNNGV. CDR3 size: 16 residues. CDR3 protein: CASRRGQEHSYNEQFF. The CDR3 region has the DNA TGTGCCAGCAGACGAGGACAGGAACACTCCTACAATGAGCAGTTCTTC. The full variable domain, rest sourced from reference TRBV11-2 and TRBJ2-1, is EAGVAQSPRYKIIEKRQSVAFWCNPISGHATLYWYQQILGQGPKLLIQFQNNGVVDDSQLPKDRFSAERLKGVDSTLKIQPAKLEDSAVYLCASRRGQEHSYNEQFFGPGTRLTVL.

The chain couples TRBV7-9 to TRBJ1-4, with 7 nucleotides matching TRBD1. The CDR3 has 14 residues. V was clipped by 5 bases and J by 6 bases; unmatched bases: 6. The germline V gene has CDR1 SEHNR and CDR2 FQNEAQ (reference sequence). The CDR3 DNA follows: TGTGCCAGCAGCGCCTATACAGGGGATGAAAAACTGTTTTTT. Its protein product is CASSAYTGDEKLFF.

This clone was counted a single time. The chain has TRBV7-8 and TRBJ1-5, with a possible D match to TRBD1 (5 bases). Germline CDR1 is SGHVS and CDR2 is FQNEAQ. The CDR3 consists of 16 residues. Trimming stripped 5 bases from V and 6 bases from J, with 20 bases between. This chain's CDR3 is CASSPNIQLGGQPQHF. In DNA form, the CDR3 reads TGTGCCAGCAGCCCTAACATTCAGCTCGGGGGTCAGCCCCAGCATTTT.

The J gene is TRBJ2-1, the V gene TRBV6-5; 7 bases are shared with TRBD2. This CDR3 comprises 11 residues. CDR1 is MNHEY, CDR2 SVGAGI, per germline. Germline trimming cut 7 bases from V and 15 bases from J; bases unmatched to any gene: 9. Here the CDR3 DNA reads TGTGCCAGCACCGGAAGGAGACTAGCGTTCTTC. Translating gives CASTGRRLAFF.

This chain uses TRBV18 with TRBJ2-1, with 7 bases fitting TRBD1. Trimming took 3 bases from V and 0 from J; bases not matched to a gene: 11. CDR3 length: 18 residues. The germline gives CDR1 KGHSH, CDR2 LQKENI. The CDR3 DNA sequence: TGTGCCAGCTCACCCCCCGTGACAGGGAAGACCTCCTACAATGAGCAGTTCTTC. Translation: CASSPPVTGKTSYNEQFF.

The chain carries TRBV27 and TRBJ2-3, with 8 bases lining up with TRBD1. This CDR3 region has 15 residues. Germline CDR1 is MNHEY and CDR2 is SMNVEV (reference sequence). V was pared by 4 bases and J by 2 bases, with 5 bases of the junction left unmatched. The CDR3 DNA follows: TGTGCCAGCAGTTCCGGGACAGGTCTCACAGATACGCAGTATTTT. Its protein is CASSSGTGLTDTQYF.

The CDR3 DNA is TGTGCCAGCAGCCCCCTTCATAGACAGGGGGCCGGTGAAGCTTTCTTT. Its translation is CASSPLHRQGAGEAFF. The chain employs TRBV5-6 and TRBJ1-1; 10 bases align to TRBD1. The germline V gene encodes CDR1 SGHDT and CDR2 YYEEEE. This CDR3 has 16 amino acids. V lost 4 bases, J lost 7 bases, and 13 bases stayed unmatched.